The T cell receptor beta chain under discussion was sequenced for a study of technical replicates of blood from a few donors. Clones were sequenced by immunoSEQ multiplex PCR, and TCRdb holds only the in-frame ones, with some missing. The table has some 87,000 clones, around 96% seen once; the top ten hold about 0.34%. The receptor comes from a human donor in good health. The source material was T cells isolated from PBMCs.

The CDR3 bases are TGTGCCAGCAGCTTATCAACAGGGAGGAACACTGAAGCTTTCTTT. Protein: CASSLSTGRNTEAFF. This chain connects TRBV7-3 to TRBJ1-1, with a possible D match to TRBD1 (6 bases). The germline CDR1 and CDR2 sequences are SGHTA and FQGTGA. There are 15 residues in the CDR3. The V and J ends lost 2 bases and 1 base respectively, with 11 bases between them. The full variable domain, with the rest looked up from reference TRBV7-3 and TRBJ1-1, is GAGVSQTPSNKVTEKGKYVELRCDPISGHTALYWYRQSLGQGPEFLIYFQGTGAADDSGLPNDRFFAVRPEGSVSTLKIQRTERGDSAVYLCASSLSTGRNTEAFFGQGTRLTVV.